This T cell receptor (beta chain) comes out of a study of long-term antiretroviral therapy in people with HIV. The authors ran the immunoSEQ assay, v3.0, at survey level. The table came from immunoSEQ multiplex PCR; TCRdb's copy has only in-frame clones and leaves some out. Among more than 15,000 clones, roughly four fifths were seen once, and the ten largest hold more than 7.5%. The germline CDR1 and CDR2 sequences are MNHNS and SASEGT. Trimming removed 11 bases from V and 4 bases from J, with 12 bases in between. CDR3 length: 12 amino acids. This TCR was sampled from a man between 18 and 35 years old with HIV. The rearrangement joins TRBV6-1 to TRBJ1-5, with a tentative D call TRBD1 (6 bases). This material consisted of unsorted PBMCs, taken 0.3 years after starting antiretroviral therapy. This chain's CDR3 is CAVGDTNQPQHF. The CDR3 DNA sequence: TGTGCCGTTGGGGACACAAATCAGCCCCAGCATTTT.